A single sample gave rise to the 6 T cell receptor beta chains below, sequenced in a study of T cell responses to AZD1222 COVID-19 vaccine. Clones were sequenced by immunoSEQ multiplex PCR, and TCRdb holds only the in-frame ones, with some missing. The table shows about 110,000 clones, with about 90% occurring only once. The sample was peripheral blood, taken on day 0 of AZD1222 vaccination. The receptors here all came from an adult in good health.

The chain carries TRBV28 and TRBJ1-5, with 7 bases lining up with TRBD1. CDR1 MDHEN and CDR2 SYDVKM come from the germline V gene. The trim removed 3 bases at V and 4 bases at J, leaving 6 bases unmatched. This CDR3 is built from 15 residues. CDR3 in amino acids: CASSFRGGGNQPQHF. For the CDR3, the DNA is TGTGCCAGCAGTTTCAGGGGGGGTGGGAATCAGCCCCAGCATTTT.

This sequence joins TRBV9 and TRBJ1-3, with D perhaps matching TRBD1 (5 bases). Per germline, CDR1 SGDLS and CDR2 YYNGEE. This CDR3 spans 16 amino acids. V was trimmed by 3 bases and J by 0 bases, leaving 13 bases between them. CDR3 protein: CASSATVGYSGNTIYF. The CDR3 DNA reads as TGTGCCAGCAGCGCGACAGTAGGATACTCTGGAAACACCATATATTTT.

This sequence joins TRBV4-1 and TRBJ1-1; the D gene is possibly TRBD1 (6 bases). Germline V gene sequence: CDR1 MGHRA, CDR2 YSYEKL. The CDR3 runs 16 residues. V gave up 2 bases and J gave up 3 bases, with 16 bases separating them. Here the CDR3 DNA reads TGCGCCAGCAGCCAAATTGGGGGCGGACCTTACACTGAAGCTTTCTTT. Protein: CASSQIGGGPYTEAFF.

The J gene is TRBJ1-1, the V gene TRBV5-1, with 10 bases that match TRBD1. The CDR3 covers 16 residues. Germline V gene data show CDR1 as SGHRS and CDR2 as YFSETQ. V lost 0 bases, J lost 4 bases, and 6 bases stayed unmatched. The CDR3 DNA sequence: TGCGCCAGCAGCTTGGTCTATCGGGACAGGGGCACTGAAGCTTTCTTT. Translating gives CASSLVYRDRGTEAFF.

The gene calls are TRBV27 and TRBJ1-5; D call uncertain. The germline CDR1 and CDR2 sequences are MNHEY and SMNVEV (reference sequence). The CDR3 is 13 amino acids. The ends were cut back, 9 bases at V and 7 bases at J, with 16 bases in the middle. CDR3 nucleotides: TGTGCCAGTCGCACCGGTTCTAGCCAGCCCCAGCATTTT. It codes for CASRTGSSQPQHF.

This chain uses TRBV24-1 with TRBJ1-5, with 7 bases fitting TRBD1. V lost 2 bases, J lost 3 bases, and 9 bases stayed unmatched. CDR3 length: 17 amino acids. Germline values: CDR1 KGHDR, CDR2 SFDVKD. CDR3 amino acids: CATSDSAPTGDNQPQHF. As DNA, the CDR3 is TGTGCCACCAGTGATTCGGCTCCTACAGGGGACAATCAGCCCCAGCATTTT.